The text below deals with one T cell receptor (beta chain). As yet, its antigen is unknown. The entry originates in a study of T cell responses to AZD1222 COVID-19 vaccine. Overall study findings and caveats: Vaccine-associated CD4 TCRs ranged over spike, dominating at 160-218 and 743-854. Reports indicate that nearly half of spike-specific TCRs are directed at unmutated variant regions. At baseline, seropositivity was found in only a handful of AZD1222 recipients. Females made up more of the donors, who were largely white British, and clonal diversity may have come out too low.

Method: immunoSEQ multiplex PCR; TCRdb's copy keeps in-frame clones and lacks some. Of roughly 110,000 clones in the sample, roughly 90% were seen once. Trimming removed 5 bases at V and 6 bases at J, with 10 bases between. This CDR3 comprises 12 residues. Germline CDR1 reads SGHTA; CDR2 reads FQGNSA. This chain links TRBV7-2 with TRBJ1-1, with no clear D. The sequence came from an adult in good health. The specimen comprised peripheral blood, sampled on day 0 of AZD1222 vaccination. The CDR3 DNA reads TGTGCCAGCAGCCGGATGGAAGCTGAAGCTTTCTTT. It specifies CASSRMEAEAFF.